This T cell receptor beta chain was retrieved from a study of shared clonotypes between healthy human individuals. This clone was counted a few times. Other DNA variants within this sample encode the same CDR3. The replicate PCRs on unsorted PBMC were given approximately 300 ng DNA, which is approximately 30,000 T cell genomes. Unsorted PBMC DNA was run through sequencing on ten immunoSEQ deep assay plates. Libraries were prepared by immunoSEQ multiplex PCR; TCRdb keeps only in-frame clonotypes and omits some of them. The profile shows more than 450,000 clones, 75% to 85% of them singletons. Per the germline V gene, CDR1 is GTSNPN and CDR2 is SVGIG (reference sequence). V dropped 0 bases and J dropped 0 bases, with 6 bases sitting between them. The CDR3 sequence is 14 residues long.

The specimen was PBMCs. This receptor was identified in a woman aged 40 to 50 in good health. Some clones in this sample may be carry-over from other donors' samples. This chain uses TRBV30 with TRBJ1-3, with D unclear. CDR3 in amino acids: CAWSVGDSGNTIYF. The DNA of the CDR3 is TGTGCCTGGAGTGTCGGGGACTCTGGAAACACCATATATTTT.